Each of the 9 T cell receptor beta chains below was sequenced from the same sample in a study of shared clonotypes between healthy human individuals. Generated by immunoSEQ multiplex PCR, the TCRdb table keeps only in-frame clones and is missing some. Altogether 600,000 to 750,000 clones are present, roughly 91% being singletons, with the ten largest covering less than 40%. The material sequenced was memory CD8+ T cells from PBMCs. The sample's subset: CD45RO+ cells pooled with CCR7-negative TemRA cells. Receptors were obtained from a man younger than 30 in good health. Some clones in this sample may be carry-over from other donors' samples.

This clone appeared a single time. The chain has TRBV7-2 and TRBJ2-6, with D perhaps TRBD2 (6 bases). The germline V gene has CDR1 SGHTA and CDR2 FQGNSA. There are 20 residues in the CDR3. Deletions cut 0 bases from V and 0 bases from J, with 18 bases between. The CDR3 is CASSLAPRAGLSSGANVLTF. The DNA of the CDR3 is TGTGCCAGCAGCTTAGCGCCCCGGGCAGGACTAAGCTCTGGGGCCAACGTCCTGACTTTC. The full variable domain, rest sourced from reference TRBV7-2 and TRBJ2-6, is GAGVSQSPSNKVTEKGKDVELRCDPISGHTALYWYRQSLGQGLEFLIYFQGNSAPDKSGLPSDRFSAERTGGSVSTLTIQRTQQEDSAVYLCASSLAPRAGLSSGANVLTFGAGSRLTVL.

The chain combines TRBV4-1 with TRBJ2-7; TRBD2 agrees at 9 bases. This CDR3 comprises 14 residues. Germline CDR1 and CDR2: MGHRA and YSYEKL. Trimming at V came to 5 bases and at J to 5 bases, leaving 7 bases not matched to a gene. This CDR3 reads CASSFLAGDHEQYF. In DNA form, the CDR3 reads TGCGCCAGCAGCTTTTTAGCGGGAGACCACGAGCAGTACTTC.

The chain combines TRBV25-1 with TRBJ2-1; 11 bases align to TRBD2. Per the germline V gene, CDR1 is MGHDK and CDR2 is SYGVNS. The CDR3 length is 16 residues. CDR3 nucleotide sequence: TGTAAAATAGCGGGAGGGGTCCGCGCCGAAGACAATGAGCAGTTCTTC. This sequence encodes CKIAGGVRAEDNEQFF.

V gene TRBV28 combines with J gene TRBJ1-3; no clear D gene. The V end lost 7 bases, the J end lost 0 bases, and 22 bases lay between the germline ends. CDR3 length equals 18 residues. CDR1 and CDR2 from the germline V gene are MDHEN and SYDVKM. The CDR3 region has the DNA TGTGCCAGCAATACCCCCTTCCCCCGGCCCGGCTCTGGAAACACCATATATTTT. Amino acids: CASNTPFPRPGSGNTIYF.

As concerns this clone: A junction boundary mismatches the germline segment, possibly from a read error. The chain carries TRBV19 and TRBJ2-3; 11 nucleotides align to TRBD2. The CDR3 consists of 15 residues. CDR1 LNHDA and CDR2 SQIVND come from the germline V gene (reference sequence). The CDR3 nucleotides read TGTGCCAGTAGCATAGCGGGAGGGTACACAGATACGCAGTATTTT. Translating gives CASSIAGGYTDTQYF.

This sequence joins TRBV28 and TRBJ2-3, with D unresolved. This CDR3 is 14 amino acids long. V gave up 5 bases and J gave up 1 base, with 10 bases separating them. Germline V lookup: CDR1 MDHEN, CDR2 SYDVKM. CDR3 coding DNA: TGTGCCAGCAGTCCCCACGGGCGCACAGATACGCAGTATTTT. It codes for CASSPHGRTDTQYF. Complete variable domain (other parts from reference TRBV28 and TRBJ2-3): DVKVTQSSRYLVKRTGEKVFLECVQDMDHENMFWYRQDPGLGLRLIYFSYDVKMKEKGDIPEGYSVSREKKERFSLILESASTNQTSMYLCASSPHGRTDTQYFGPGTRLTVL.

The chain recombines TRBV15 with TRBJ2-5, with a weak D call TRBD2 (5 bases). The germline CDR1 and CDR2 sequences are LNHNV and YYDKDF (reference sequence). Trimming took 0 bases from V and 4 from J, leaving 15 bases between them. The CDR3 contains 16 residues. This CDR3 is CATSRDREGISETQYF. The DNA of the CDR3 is TGTGCCACCAGCAGAGATCGCGAGGGAATCTCAGAGACCCAGTACTTC.

The CDR3 DNA sequence: TGCGCCAGCAGCCAACTAGCGGCAAGCTCCTACGAGCAGTACTTC. Translated: CASSQLAASSYEQYF. J is TRBJ2-7 and V is TRBV4-3; 7 bases match TRBD2. The CDR3 has 15 residues. J gave up 0 bases and V 2 bases, and 4 bases lay outside the gene matches. Germline CDR1 and CDR2: LGHNA and YSLEER.

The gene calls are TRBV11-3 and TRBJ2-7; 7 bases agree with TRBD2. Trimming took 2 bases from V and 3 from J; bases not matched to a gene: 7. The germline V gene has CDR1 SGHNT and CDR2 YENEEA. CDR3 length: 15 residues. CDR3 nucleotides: TGTGCCAGCAGCTTATCTAGCGGAGCCAACTACGAGCAGTACTTC. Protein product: CASSLSSGANYEQYF.